These 26 T cell receptor beta chains share one sample of origin, sequenced in a study of OX40 agonist ivuxolimab in advanced cancers. Data came from immunoSEQ multiplex PCR; TCRdb stores just in-frame clones and leaves some out. This sample has about 21,000 clones, with 83% found just once. The starting material was CD4+ or CD8+ T cells sorted from blood, obtained in a trial of the OX40 agonist ivuxolimab. These receptors were obtained from an adult with an advanced solid tumor such as melanoma, head and neck, liver or kidney cancer.

In this sample, this clone turned up a few times. V and J are TRBV7-9 and TRBJ1-5; no clear D gene. This CDR3 region has 16 residues. V lost 4 bases, J lost 4 bases, and 17 bases lay in between. Germline V lookup: CDR1 SEHNR, CDR2 FQNEAQ (reference sequence). The CDR3 region has the DNA TGTGCCAGCAGCTCAGCCGAGTGGTGGGAAAATCAGCCCCAGCATTTT. This gives the protein CASSSAEWWENQPQHF.

V gene TRBV11-2 combines with J gene TRBJ2-7; TRBD1 agrees at 7 bases. Germline values: CDR1 SGHAT, CDR2 FQNNGV. The CDR3 has 16 amino acids. After removal of 5 bases from V and 6 bases from J, the junction contained 16 bases not matched to a gene. Here the CDR3 reads CASSPAFGRGLSEQYF. CDR3 DNA sequence: TGTGCCAGCAGCCCGGCATTCGGTAGGGGGCTCTCCGAGCAGTACTTC.

V is TRBV6-5 and J is TRBJ1-4; 8 bases align to TRBD1. The CDR3 sequence is 15 residues long. Trimming cost V 6 bases and J 6 bases; bases outside gene matches: 9. Germline V gene data show CDR1 as MNHEY and CDR2 as SVGAGI. CDR3 nucleotide sequence: TGTGCCAGCAGAACTACCCCAGGGGGCTATGAAAAACTGTTTTTT. Translated: CASRTTPGGYEKLFF.

In this sample, this clone turned up a few times. The chain links TRBV25-1 to TRBJ1-2; 9 bases match TRBD1. The CDR3 sequence is 14 residues long. V was clipped by 5 bases and J by 6 bases; unmatched bases: 7. In germline, CDR1 is MGHDK, CDR2 SYGVNS. CDR3 nucleotides: TGTGCCAGCAGTCCCGGGACAGGGATAAATGGCTACACCTTC. Protein sequence: CASSPGTGINGYTF.

This clone was picked up a small number of times. The chain carries TRBV14 and TRBJ1-1; no clear D. Trimming took 0 bases from V and 1 from J, leaving 6 bases between them. CDR3 length equals 14 residues. The germline V gene encodes CDR1 SGHDN and CDR2 FVKESK. CDR3 in DNA: TGTGCCAGCAGCCAAGACTGGGGGAACACTGAAGCTTTCTTT. This gives the protein CASSQDWGNTEAFF.

The gene calls are TRBV9 and TRBJ1-1; the D gene is possibly TRBD1 (5 bases). The germline gives CDR1 SGDLS, CDR2 YYNGEE. The CDR3 is made up of 14 amino acids. Trimming shortened V by 4 bases and J by 1 base, and 11 bases separated the two germline ends. DNA for the CDR3: TGTGCCAGCAGCACCACGGGGCGGAACACTGAAGCTTTCTTT. Amino acids: CASSTTGRNTEAFF.

This clone was picked up one time. The rearrangement joins TRBV27 to TRBJ2-2; TRBD2 matches 9 bases. With V trimmed by 6 bases and J by 6 bases, 2 bases remained unmatched. CDR1 MNHEY and CDR2 SMNVEV come from the germline V gene (reference sequence). This CDR3 spans 13 amino acids. DNA for the CDR3: TGTGCCAGCAGACTAGCGGGTTCCGGGGAGCTGTTTTTT. Its translation: CASRLAGSGELFF.

The chain joins TRBV11-2 to TRBJ2-4, with D possibly TRBD1 on 6 matching bases. Germline V CDR1 and CDR2: SGHAT, FQNNGV. This CDR3 has 15 residues. The V end lost 2 bases, the J end lost 5 bases, and 13 bases lay between the germline ends. The CDR3, as DNA: TGTGCCAGCAGCTTATTCAGTGAGGGGGAAAACATTCAGTACTTC. It codes for CASSLFSEGENIQYF.

The chain recombines TRBV27 with TRBJ2-1; 8 bases are a match to TRBD1. Germline values: CDR1 MNHEY, CDR2 SMNVEV (reference sequence). Unmatched junction bases numbered 7, after V lost 4 bases and J lost 5 bases. The CDR3 spans 15 residues. The CDR3 sequence is CASSWTGIQNNEQFF. Here the CDR3 DNA reads TGTGCCAGCAGTTGGACAGGGATACAAAACAATGAGCAGTTCTTC.

This rearrangement joins TRBV7-9 to TRBJ1-5; TRBD1 is a possible D gene (6 bases). Per germline, CDR1 SEHNR and CDR2 FQNEAQ (reference sequence). Between the trimmed V and J ends, which lost 1 base and 7 bases, there was a span of 17 bases. This CDR3 has 16 residues. CDR3 DNA sequence: TGTGCCAGCAGCTTAGTTTCTCCGCAGGGGAACCAGCCCCAGCATTTT. As protein: CASSLVSPQGNQPQHF.

This chain joins TRBV7-8 and TRBJ2-7, with D perhaps TRBD2 (5 bases). The CDR3 is 14 residues long. The germline gives CDR1 SGHVS, CDR2 FQNEAQ. Trimming left V 5 bases short and J 0 bases short, with 11 bases between. As DNA, the CDR3 is TGTGCCAGCAGCCCCGGGATCTACTCCTACGAGCAGTACTTC. Protein: CASSPGIYSYEQYF.

The rearrangement joins TRBV6-6 to TRBJ1-2, with a possible D match to TRBD1 (6 bases). The CDR3 is 15 residues long. Germline values: CDR1 MNHNY, CDR2 SVGAGI (reference sequence). The V and J ends lost 0 bases and 6 bases respectively, with 14 bases between them. The chain's CDR3 is CASSYSPLDRDGYTF. In DNA form, the CDR3 reads TGTGCCAGCAGTTACTCTCCTCTGGACAGAGATGGCTACACCTTC.

The rearrangement uses TRBV7-9 and TRBJ2-7; 7 bases match TRBD1. Germline loops: CDR1 SEHNR, CDR2 FQNEAQ (reference sequence). V lost 5 bases, J lost 1 base, and 11 bases stayed unmatched. The CDR3 extends over 16 amino acids. The CDR3 loop is CASSQDPGTESYEQYF. The CDR3 nucleotides read TGTGCCAGCAGCCAAGACCCCGGGACAGAATCCTACGAGCAGTACTTC. The full variable domain, its missing parts supplied by reference TRBV7-9 and TRBJ2-7, is DTGVSQNPRHKITKRGQNVTFRCDPISEHNRLYWYRQTLGQGPEFLTYFQNEAQLEKSRLLSDRFSAERPKGSFSTLEIQRTEQGDSAMYLCASSQDPGTESYEQYFGPGTRLTVT.

This chain uses TRBV5-4 with TRBJ1-6; no definite D call. The CDR3 totals 14 residues. Germline CDR1 and CDR2: SGHNT and YYREEE (reference sequence). The germline V and J ends were trimmed by 1 base and 8 bases, with 10 bases remaining between them. The CDR3 DNA follows: TGTGCCAGCAGCTTGCGGCCCGATGATTCACCCCTCCACTTT. It translates to CASSLRPDDSPLHF.

V is TRBV4-1 and J is TRBJ2-5; D not resolved. Trimming shortened V by 0 bases and J by 11 bases, and 10 bases separated the two germline ends. The CDR3 extends over 12 amino acids. Looked up from germline, CDR1 is MGHRA and CDR2 is YSYEKL. The CDR3 loop is CASSQDGQEQYF. DNA of the CDR3: TGCGCCAGCAGCCAAGACGGGCAAGAGCAGTACTTC.

The rearrangement joins TRBV27 to TRBJ2-7, with D possibly being TRBD1 (6 bases). Germline loops: CDR1 MNHEY, CDR2 SMNVEV (reference sequence). The CDR3 is 15 amino acids. Trimming shortened V by 6 bases and J by 1 base, and 16 bases separated the two germline ends. CDR3 sequence (DNA): TGTGCCAGCAGGTATTCCACAGGGACGTCCTACGAGCAGTACTTC. It encodes CASRYSTGTSYEQYF.

With regard to this clone: An end of the junction does not agree with germline; a read error may underlie this. This sequence joins TRBV5-6 and TRBJ2-7; 10 bases match TRBD2. This CDR3 region has 14 residues. CDR1 is SGHDT, CDR2 YYEEEE, per germline. The CDR3 is CASSSLAGGYEQHF. For the CDR3, the DNA is TGTGCCAGCAGCTCTTTAGCGGGGGGATACGAGCAGCACTTC.

This clone was recorded only once. The chain links TRBV9 to TRBJ2-1; the D call may be TRBD1 or TRBD2 (5 bases each). CDR3 length: 14 amino acids. V lost 7 bases and J 4 bases, leaving 15 bases between the germline ends. Germline-derived CDR1 and CDR2 are SGDLS and YYNGEE. CDR3 coding DNA: TGTGCCAGCGCCCGGGACCCAGCTTACAATGAGCAGTTCTTC. Translation: CASARDPAYNEQFF.

The CDR3 nucleotides are TGTGCCAGCAGCCAAGATACTAGTTTCAGAGAAGAGACCCAGTACTTC. Its protein is CASSQDTSFREETQYF. This chain connects TRBV14 to TRBJ2-5; D may be TRBD2 (5 bases). Trimming removed 0 bases at V and 3 bases at J, with 14 bases between. Looked up from germline, CDR1 is SGHDN and CDR2 is FVKESK. There are 16 residues in the CDR3.

This clone was seen a single time. The rearrangement uses TRBV29-1 and TRBJ2-1; D is unclear. V was trimmed by 2 bases and J by 4 bases, leaving 6 bases between them. The CDR3 is 12 amino acids. Germline values: CDR1 SQVTM, CDR2 ANQGSEA. The CDR3 region is CSVEPVYNEQFF. The CDR3 nucleotides read TGCAGCGTTGAACCCGTGTACAATGAGCAGTTCTTC.

V usage is TRBV29-1 and J usage is TRBJ1-1; 10 bases are shared with TRBD1. V shed 6 bases and J 11 bases; nucleotides not matched to a gene: 9. Germline CDR1 and CDR2: SQVTM and ANQGSEA. The length of the CDR3 is 12 residues. The CDR3 is CSVWGTGVEAFF. In DNA form, the CDR3 reads TGCAGCGTGTGGGGGACAGGGGTCGAGGCTTTCTTT.

The chain couples TRBV21-1 to TRBJ1-1. TRBV21-1 is a pseudogene locus. The length of the CDR3 is 14 residues. CDR3 nucleotides: TGTGCCAGCAGCAAAGGAAGGCCGAACACTGAAGCTTTCTTT. Amino acids: CASSKGRPNTEAFF.

The CDR3 protein is CASGWTDSGNTIYF. CDR3 nucleotides: TGTGCTAGTGGTTGGACCGACTCTGGAAACACCATATATTTT. The chain is built from TRBV12-5 and TRBJ1-3; no reliable D call. There are 14 residues in the CDR3. Trimming pared 4 bases from V and 0 bases from J, leaving 7 bases between. Germline CDR1 LGHNT, CDR2 FRNRAP.

The table lists this clone with a few counts. The V gene is TRBV2, the J gene TRBJ1-1; D may be TRBD1 (5 bases). Trimming left V 5 bases short and J 1 base short, with 8 bases between. The CDR3 runs to 13 residues. The germline gives CDR1 SNHLY, CDR2 FYNNEI. The CDR3 loop is CASSSTANTEAFF. Here the CDR3 DNA reads TGTGCCAGCAGTTCGACAGCGAACACTGAAGCTTTCTTT.

The chain uses TRBV19 and TRBJ2-3; D unresolved. The CDR3 consists of 15 residues. V was pared by 0 bases and J by 2 bases, with 9 bases between. Germline V gene data show CDR1 as LNHDA and CDR2 as SQIVND (reference sequence). The CDR3 spells CASSIESSFTDTQYF. The CDR3 coding sequence is TGTGCCAGTAGTATAGAGAGTAGTTTCACAGATACGCAGTATTTT. The full variable domain, its missing parts supplied by reference TRBV19 and TRBJ2-3, is DGGITQSPKYLFRKEGQNVTLSCEQNLNHDAMYWYRQDPGQGLRLIYYSQIVNDFQKGDIAEGYSVSREKKESFPLTVTSAQKNPTAFYLCASSIESSFTDTQYFGPGTRLTVL.

The gene calls are TRBV19 and TRBJ2-7; the match to TRBD1 covers 7 bases. The CDR3 runs to 15 residues. Germline assignment: CDR1 LNHDA and CDR2 SQIVND (reference sequence). V shed 5 bases and J 5 bases; nucleotides not matched to a gene: 12. CDR3 sequence (DNA): TGTGCCAGTAGTTTCGCGGACAGGTCTCCCCACGAGCAGTACTTC. Translating it yields CASSFADRSPHEQYF.